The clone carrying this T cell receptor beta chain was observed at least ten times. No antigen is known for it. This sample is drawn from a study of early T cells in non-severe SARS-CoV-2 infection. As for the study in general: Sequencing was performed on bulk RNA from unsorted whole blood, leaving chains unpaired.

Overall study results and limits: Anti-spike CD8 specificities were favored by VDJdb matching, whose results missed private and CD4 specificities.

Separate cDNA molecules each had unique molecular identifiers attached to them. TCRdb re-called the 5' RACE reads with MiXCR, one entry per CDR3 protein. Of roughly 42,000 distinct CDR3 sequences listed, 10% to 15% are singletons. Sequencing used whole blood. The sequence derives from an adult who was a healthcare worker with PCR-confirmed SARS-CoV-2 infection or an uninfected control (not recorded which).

CDR3 amino acids: CSVLTGEQYF. CDR3 nucleotide sequence: TGCAGCGTCCTGACTGGCGAGCAGTACTTC. The gene calls are TRBV29-1 and TRBJ2-7, with D uncertain. CDR3 length: 10 residues. CDR1 is SQVTM and CDR2 is ANQGSEA in the germline V gene. Trimming stripped 6 bases from V and 6 bases from J, with 9 bases between.